The clone carrying this T cell receptor (beta chain) was detected many times. Antigen specificity is unknown. Total RNA amounting to 500 ng was the source from which TCR beta cDNA was made with a constant-region primer. Libraries covering TCR beta were generated through three nested multiplex PCR rounds (using a slightly modified ARM-PCR). Use of TRBV1-TRBV30 forward primers with a C-beta reverse primer characterized the first two PCR rounds, which lasted around 10 cycles each. TCRdb passed the multiplex PCR reads through MiXCR, listing each CDR3 protein once. The table shows 100,000 to 150,000 distinct CDR3 sequences, with around 60% occurring only once. The data are from a study of tumor-infiltrating lymphocytes in primary liver carcinoma. The germline CDR1 and CDR2 sequences are MNHEY and SVGEGT. Trimming shortened V by 2 bases and J by 0 bases, and 5 bases separated the two germline ends. This CDR3 comprises 14 residues.

For each extraction, RNA and DNA were obtained together from approximately 20-30 mg of unsorted bulk tissue. Patients diagnosed with primary liver carcinoma received treatment through surgical resection. Study-level results: Significantly greater top-250-clone fractions characterized tumors relative to blood (p = 0.039).

The source of this sequence is a woman aged 55-75 years with primary liver carcinoma and hepatitis B virus infection. The rearrangement links TRBV6-2 or TRBV6-3 to TRBJ1-5; D not resolved. Sequencing was done on a sample of liver tumor tissue from sampling region 3. Described subset: tumor region T3, left-lateral pole. CDR3 nucleotide sequence: TGTGCCAGCAGTTACGGCGGTAGCAATCAGCCCCAGCATTTT. It yields the protein CASSYGGSNQPQHF.